This TCR beta chain was retrieved from a study of post-analysis software for immune sequencing data. Study-level information: The study covered relapsing-remitting, secondary progressive and progressive-relapsing courses of multiple sclerosis.

The study's findings and limits: Clustering by F measure revealed strong co-clustering among samples prepared together in one batch. Roughly 5 TRBV segments occurring more often in patients than controls included TRBV5-6, TRBV5-1 and TRBV20-1. Multiple sclerosis patients showed significantly lower normalized Chao1 diversity than controls did.

The CDR3 is 14 residues long. Looked up from germline, CDR1 is SGHRS and CDR2 is YFSETQ. V was trimmed by 0 bases and J by 4 bases, leaving 8 bases between them. Details on this clonotype: What it binds is unknown.

Unique molecular identifiers were carried by the TCR beta cDNA libraries. cDNA molecules numbering some 500,000 came from around 0.96 to 9.9 million T cells. TCRdb redid the calling of the PCR reads with MiXCR, one entry per CDR3 protein. The data show roughly 800,000 distinct CDR3 sequences, under 70% seen once. The clonotype comes from a girl aged 5 to 17 with multiple sclerosis. The genes are TRBV5-1 and TRBJ2-1, with unresolved D. Sequencing was carried out using blood. The CDR3 region has the DNA TGCGCCAGCAGCTTGGAGGGTTGGTACAATGAGCAGTTCTTC. Protein product: CASSLEGWYNEQFF.